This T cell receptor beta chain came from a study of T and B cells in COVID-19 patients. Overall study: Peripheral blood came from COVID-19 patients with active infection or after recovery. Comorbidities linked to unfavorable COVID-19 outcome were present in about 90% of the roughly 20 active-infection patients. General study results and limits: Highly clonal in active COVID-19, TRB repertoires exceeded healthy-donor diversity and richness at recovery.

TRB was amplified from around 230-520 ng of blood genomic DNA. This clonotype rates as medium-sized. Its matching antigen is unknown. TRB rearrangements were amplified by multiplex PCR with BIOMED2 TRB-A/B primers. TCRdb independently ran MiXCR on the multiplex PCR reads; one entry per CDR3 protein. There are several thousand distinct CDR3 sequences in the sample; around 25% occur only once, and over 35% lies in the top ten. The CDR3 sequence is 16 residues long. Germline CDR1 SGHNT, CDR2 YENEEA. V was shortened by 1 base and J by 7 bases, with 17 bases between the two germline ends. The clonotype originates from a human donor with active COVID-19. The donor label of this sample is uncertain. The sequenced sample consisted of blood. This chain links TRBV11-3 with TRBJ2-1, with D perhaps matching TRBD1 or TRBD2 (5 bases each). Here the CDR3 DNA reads TGTGCCAGCAGCTTAGGCAGTCGAGGGGCGAGGAATGAGCAGTTCTTC. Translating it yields CASSLGSRGARNEQFF.